The entry below describes one TCR beta chain. The TCRbeta library was prepared with unique molecular identifiers. TCRdb analysed the PCR reads with MiXCR anew, one entry per CDR3 protein. This table holds under 450,000 distinct CDR3 sequences, about an eighth found once. This record belongs to a study of T-cell reconstitution after alpha-beta-depleted transplantation in children. V shed 1 base and J 2 bases; nucleotides not matched to a gene: 2. In germline, CDR1 is SSHAT, CDR2 FNYEAQ (reference sequence). The length of the CDR3 is 15 residues. This chain connects TRBV7-7 to TRBJ2-3, with TRBD2 matching over 8 bases. This TCR derives from a human donor who donated a stem cell graft to a child with Fanconi anemia. The sequences come from PBMCs, collected from the stem cell graft. CDR3 coding DNA: TGTGCCAGCAGCTTAGGAGCGGGGGCCACAGATACGCAGTATTTT. Translating it yields CASSLGAGATDTQYF.